Listed here are 20 T cell receptor beta chains from one sample, sequenced in a study of blood T cell repertoires in COVID-19. Some clones are missing from TCRdb's copy, which holds only in-frame ones; the method was immunoSEQ multiplex PCR. The sample has some 240,000 clones; around 84% are singletons. Sequenced material: peripheral blood. These receptors all stem from a woman in her thirties or forties who had recovered from COVID-19.

The chain is built from TRBV18 and TRBJ2-5; TRBD1 matches 10 bases. V was clipped by 3 bases and J by 3 bases; unmatched bases: 4. From germline, CDR1 is KGHSH and CDR2 LQKENI. This CDR3 spans 15 amino acids. In DNA form, the CDR3 reads TGTGCCAGCTCACCGATTGGACAGGGGGAAGAGACCCAGTACTTC. It translates to CASSPIGQGEETQYF. Together with reference TRBV18 and TRBJ2-5, the CDR3 gives the full variable domain: NAGVMQNPRHLVRRRGQEARLRCSPMKGHSHVYWYRQLPEEGLKFMVYLQKENIIDESGMPKERFSAEFPKEGPSILRIQQVVRGDSAAYFCASSPIGQGEETQYFGPGTRLLVL.

V is TRBV29-1 and J is TRBJ2-7, with a possible D match to TRBD1 (6 bases). Trimming cost V 3 bases and J 3 bases, with 15 bases left between them. The CDR3 extends over 14 amino acids. From germline, CDR1 is SQVTM and CDR2 ANQGSEA. The CDR3: CSVETPGQNYEQYF. Here the CDR3 DNA reads TGCAGCGTTGAGACACCTGGACAGAACTACGAGCAGTACTTC.

This clone was observed once. The chain couples TRBV11-2 to TRBJ2-1; 7 bases agree with TRBD1. The CDR3 loop spans 16 amino acids. In germline, CDR1 is SGHAT, CDR2 FQNNGV. The junction had 10 bases not matched to a gene; V was cut back by 0 bases and J by 8 bases. The CDR3 nucleotides read TGTGCCAGCAGCTTAGACTCCGGGACAGCTGCCCATGAGCAGTTCTTC. Translation gives CASSLDSGTAAHEQFF.

J is TRBJ1-6 and V is TRBV27; D is unclear. The CDR3 is 15 residues long. The ends were cut back, 7 bases at V and 4 bases at J, with 14 bases in the middle. From germline, CDR1 is MNHEY and CDR2 SMNVEV (reference sequence). This CDR3 reads CASTPGGGYNSPLHF. CDR3 DNA sequence: TGTGCCAGCACCCCGGGAGGCGGTTATAATTCACCCCTCCACTTT.

The V and J genes are TRBV24-1 and TRBJ2-2, with D unclear. The germline gives CDR1 KGHDR, CDR2 SFDVKD. The CDR3 consists of 15 residues. V was cut by 5 bases and J by 2 bases, with 11 bases left in between. The DNA of the CDR3 is TGTGCCACCAGTGTTTCTTGGAGCAACACCGGGGAGCTGTTTTTT. As protein: CATSVSWSNTGELFF.

The V and J genes are TRBV2 and TRBJ1-2; TRBD1 might be the D (5 bases). CDR3 length: 15 residues. The germline CDR1 and CDR2 sequences are SNHLY and FYNNEI. V was pared by 1 base and J by 4 bases, with 13 bases between. CDR3 nucleotide sequence: TGTGCCAGCAGTGAAGGCGGGGGAGGGATCTATGGCTACACCTTC. This codes for CASSEGGGGIYGYTF.

V and J are TRBV3-1 (or the pseudogene TRBV3-2) and TRBJ2-2, with 7 bases lining up with TRBD2. Germline loops: CDR1 LGHDT, CDR2 YNNKEL (reference sequence). The CDR3 runs to 16 residues. The trim removed 0 bases at V and 3 bases at J, leaving 4 bases unmatched. CDR3 amino acids: CASSQDDRGDTGELFF. In nucleotides, the CDR3 is TGTGCCAGCAGCCAAGATGACCGGGGGGACACCGGGGAGCTGTTTTTT.

This chain uses TRBV6-5 with TRBJ1-4, with D perhaps matching TRBD1 (6 bases). The CDR3 covers 16 residues. Germline loops: CDR1 MNHEY, CDR2 SVGAGI. Trimming shortened V by 2 bases and J by 8 bases, and 18 bases separated the two germline ends. Here the CDR3 reads CASSYLTGPVEEKLFF. The CDR3 DNA reads as TGTGCCAGCAGTTACCTAACAGGGCCCGTCGAGGAAAAACTGTTTTTT.

This clone was detected once. The rearrangement joins TRBV5-6 to TRBJ1-2, with D possibly matching TRBD1 (5 bases). This CDR3 has 15 amino acids. Trimming cost V 4 bases and J 7 bases, with 20 bases left between them. CDR1 and CDR2 from the germline V gene are SGHDT and YYEEEE. The CDR3 here is CASSPPLGGGGGYTF. DNA for the CDR3: TGTGCCAGCAGCCCCCCTCTCGGGGGTGGGGGTGGCTACACCTTC.

The chain employs TRBV11-2 and TRBJ1-1, with no clear D. Deletions cut 5 bases from V and 0 bases from J, with 13 bases between. The CDR3 loop spans 15 amino acids. CDR1 and CDR2 (germline): SGHAT, FQNNGV. The CDR3 DNA sequence: TGTGCCAGCAGCCTAAACCCAGACATGAACACTGAAGCTTTCTTT. Translating it yields CASSLNPDMNTEAFF.

The chain uses TRBV14 and TRBJ2-1; D remains unclear. V lost 3 bases and J lost 0, with 9 bases in between. The CDR3 is 15 amino acids. Germline loops: CDR1 SGHDN, CDR2 FVKESK. DNA of the CDR3: TGTGCCAGCAGCCACCATATGAGCTCCTACAATGAGCAGTTCTTC. It is translated as CASSHHMSSYNEQFF.

There are a few counts of this clone. The chain couples TRBV4-1 to TRBJ1-5; D unresolved. Germline V gene data show CDR1 as MGHRA and CDR2 as YSYEKL. The CDR3 is 18 residues long. V was pared by 1 base and J by 0 bases, with 16 bases between. The CDR3 sequence is CASSQVQGAGISNQPQHF. CDR3 nucleotide sequence: TGCGCCAGCAGCCAAGTTCAAGGTGCGGGGATTAGCAATCAGCCCCAGCATTTT.

V and J are TRBV21-1 and TRBJ1-1; the table's D call of TRBD1 was not tested on the DNA. TRBV21-1 is described as a pseudogene. CDR3 length: 17 residues. The DNA for the CDR3 is TGTGCCAGCAGCCCCCCGGGACAGGGAATCATGAACACTGAAGCTTTCTTT. Translated, it gives CASSPPGQGIMNTEAFF.

J is TRBJ1-5 and V is TRBV7-9; D is uncertain. This CDR3 comprises 14 residues. The V gene lost 0 bases and the J gene lost 5 bases, with 8 bases spanning the gap. Germline V gene data show CDR1 as SEHNR and CDR2 as FQNEAQ (reference sequence). CDR3 coding DNA: TGTGCCAGCAGCTTAGCGAACGGAGATCAGCCCCAGCATTTT. This encodes CASSLANGDQPQHF. The whole variable domain, filled in from reference TRBV7-9 and TRBJ1-5, reads DTGVSQNPRHKITKRGQNVTFRCDPISEHNRLYWYRQTLGQGPEFLTYFQNEAQLEKSRLLSDRFSAERPKGSFSTLEIQRTEQGDSAMYLCASSLANGDQPQHFGDGTRLSIL.

J is TRBJ2-1 and V is TRBV27, with TRBD1 as a possible D gene (6 bases). CDR1 is MNHEY and CDR2 is SMNVEV in the germline V gene (reference sequence). The CDR3 consists of 14 residues. V was shortened by 2 bases and J by 9 bases, with 14 bases between the two germline ends. CDR3 loop: CASSLLGAPGEQFF. The CDR3, as DNA: TGTGCCAGCAGTTTACTGGGGGCCCCGGGTGAGCAGTTCTTC.

This chain connects TRBV11-2 to TRBJ2-7; the match to TRBD1 covers 7 bases. V lost 3 bases and J lost 5; bases outside the gene matches: 4. The germline CDR1 and CDR2 sequences are SGHAT and FQNNGV. The CDR3 has 13 amino acids. The DNA for the CDR3 is TGTGCCAGCAGCTTGAGGGGGCGGAACGAGCAGTACTTC. Translation gives CASSLRGRNEQYF.

With respect to this clone: The sample contains more than one DNA sequence encoding this CDR3. The gene calls are TRBV7-9 and TRBJ2-7; 11 nucleotides align to TRBD1. In germline, CDR1 is SEHNR, CDR2 FQNEAQ (reference sequence). V shed 4 bases, J shed 2 bases, and the junction held 4 bases outside the gene matches. This CDR3 spans 15 amino acids. For the CDR3, the DNA is TGTGCCAGCAGCTCGCCGGGACAGGGGGCCTACGAGCAGTACTTC. It encodes CASSSPGQGAYEQYF.

This clone was seen only once. The rearrangement uses TRBV19 and TRBJ2-2; TRBD1 is a possible D gene (5 bases). Germline V gene sequence: CDR1 LNHDA, CDR2 SQIVND (reference sequence). CDR3 size: 14 residues. V shed 8 bases and J shed 6 bases, with 16 bases lying between them. Here the CDR3 DNA reads TGTGCCAGTTCTTGGGGCCAGGGATCCGGGGAGCTGTTTTTT. Translated: CASSWGQGSGELFF.

The chain is built from TRBV5-6 and TRBJ1-2; unclear D gene. Trimming shortened V by 5 bases and J by 0 bases, and 14 bases separated the two germline ends. This CDR3 has 15 residues. Germline CDR1 is SGHDT and CDR2 is YYEEEE. The CDR3, as DNA: TGTGCCAGCAGACAGACCGCCGGATCTAACTATGGCTACACCTTC. It yields the protein CASRQTAGSNYGYTF.

The CDR3 DNA sequence: TGTGCCAGCAGTCCACATTTTCCCGGGCCCCGGTGGGAGCCACCCCTCCACTTT. It yields the protein CASSPHFPGPRWEPPLHF. The chain joins TRBV27 to TRBJ1-6; D remains ambiguous. The CDR3 length is 18 residues. Per the germline V gene, CDR1 is MNHEY and CDR2 is SMNVEV (reference sequence). The V and J ends lost 5 bases and 11 bases respectively, with 28 bases between them.